This entry is about one T cell receptor beta chain. These data originate in a study of blood T cell repertoires in COVID-19. This CDR3 has 15 amino acids. Germline trimming cut 6 bases from V and 7 bases from J; bases unmatched to any gene: 10. The germline CDR1 and CDR2 sequences are MDHEN and SYDVKM. Libraries were prepared by immunoSEQ multiplex PCR; TCRdb keeps only in-frame clonotypes and omits some of them. The data contain about 110,000 clones, more than 80% of them singletons. Specimen: peripheral blood. The receptor comes from a woman in her fifties or sixties with COVID-19, enrolled during active disease. V usage is TRBV28 and J usage is TRBJ1-4; 8 positions match TRBD1. CDR3 protein: CASRTTGGGPEKLFF. Written as DNA, the CDR3 is TGTGCCAGCAGGACAACAGGGGGGGGTCCTGAAAAACTGTTTTTT. Filled out from reference TRBV28 and TRBJ1-4, the complete variable domain reads DVKVTQSSRYLVKRTGEKVFLECVQDMDHENMFWYRQDPGLGLRLIYFSYDVKMKEKGDIPEGYSVSREKKERFSLILESASTNQTSMYLCASRTTGGGPEKLFFGSGTQLSVL.